This T cell receptor beta chain comes out of a study of blood T cells in healthy people across ages. CDR1 is MNHEY, CDR2 SVGEGT, per germline. V lost 5 bases and J lost 6; bases outside the gene matches: 6. The CDR3 is made up of 15 amino acids. A word on this clonotype: A much larger clone lies one base from this, so it may be a read error.

Next came a second PCR, run for about 6 to 11 cycles, which used a sample-barcoded 5' primer along with a J-beta primer mix. TCRdb recomputed calls from the 5' RACE reads with MiXCR, one row per CDR3 protein. The sample contains approximately 960,000 distinct CDR3 sequences, around 29% of which appear only once. This sample also belongs to another study, concerning T cells of mothers and their children.

This chain connects TRBV6-2 or TRBV6-3 to TRBJ2-1, with TRBD2 matching 11 bases. The sample comprised blood. The TCR was taken from a woman aged 40 to 50 in good health. The CDR3 loop is CASSPGGLAANEQFF. In nucleotides, the CDR3 is TGTGCCAGCAGTCCGGGGGGACTAGCGGCCAATGAGCAGTTCTTC.